These 18 T cell receptor beta chains originate from one sample sequenced in a study of CD8+ T cells in alopecia areata. Isolated RNA was reverse transcribed into cDNA used as the sequencing template. Profiling relied on immunoSEQ multiplex PCR, and the TCRdb table lists in-frame clones only, not all of them. Here the sample spans 75,000 to 80,000 clones, around 65% being singletons. Treatment given: oral pan-JAK inhibitor, 5-10 mg twice daily. The sequences come from CD8+ T cells sorted from blood, collected at week 24, from a patient treated with tofacitinib. The origin of the receptors is a human donor with alopecia areata.

The chain couples TRBV10-3 to TRBJ2-7; D gene unclear. Per the germline V gene, CDR1 is ENHRY and CDR2 is SYGVKD. V was pared by 4 bases and J by 4 bases, with 11 bases between. The CDR3 runs 13 residues. The CDR3 is CAISAPGSYEQYF. The CDR3 DNA follows: TGTGCCATCAGTGCCCCCGGCTCATACGAGCAGTACTTC.

This clone has a handful of counts. This chain links TRBV7-3 with TRBJ2-7; 8 bases match TRBD2. Looked up from germline, CDR1 is SGHTA and CDR2 is FQGTGA. The J segment lost 2 bases and the V segment lost 5 bases, leaving 8 bases of the junction unmatched. This CDR3 has 15 amino acids. CDR3 residues: CASSPGGLPPYEQYF. Here the CDR3 DNA reads TGTGCCAGCAGCCCGGGGGGGTTACCTCCCTACGAGCAGTACTTC.

CDR3 protein: CASSTTGGVNQPQHF. CDR3 nucleotide sequence: TGTGCCAGCAGTACGACAGGGGGCGTCAATCAGCCCCAGCATTTT. V is TRBV27 and J is TRBJ1-5, with TRBD1 matching over 10 bases. The CDR3 covers 15 residues. The trim removed 5 bases at V and 3 bases at J, leaving 4 bases unmatched. Germline V gene lookup returns CDR1 MNHEY and CDR2 SMNVEV (reference sequence).

The rearrangement joins TRBV4-3 to TRBJ2-7; possible D gene TRBD2, 6 bases. V was clipped by 1 base and J by 7 bases, with 26 bases between them. CDR3 length equals 18 residues. In germline, CDR1 is LGHNA, CDR2 YSLEER. Here the CDR3 reads CASSQALILALPMDEQYF. The DNA for the CDR3 is TGCGCCAGCAGCCAAGCGCTGATACTAGCCCTCCCGATGGATGAGCAGTACTTC.

V usage is TRBV27 and J usage is TRBJ2-7, with TRBD2 matching over 7 bases. With V trimmed by 6 bases and J by 0 bases, 8 bases remained unmatched. The CDR3 has 15 residues. Germline V gives CDR1 MNHEY, CDR2 SMNVEV (reference sequence). The CDR3 spells CASRMFLADSYEQYF. The CDR3 bases are TGTGCCAGCAGAATGTTCCTAGCGGACTCCTACGAGCAGTACTTC.

The chain combines TRBV30 with TRBJ1-5, with 9 nucleotides matching TRBD1. From germline, CDR1 is GTSNPN and CDR2 SVGIG (reference sequence). There are 14 residues in the CDR3. With V trimmed by 2 bases and J by 5 bases, 4 bases remained unmatched. This CDR3 reads CAWSSGQGYQPQHF. DNA of the CDR3: TGTGCCTGGAGTTCGGGACAGGGTTATCAGCCCCAGCATTTT.

This clone appeared a few times. V gene TRBV10-3 combines with J gene TRBJ1-5; 7 bases match TRBD1. This CDR3 spans 15 amino acids. CDR1 ENHRY and CDR2 SYGVKD come from the germline V gene. V dropped 2 bases and J dropped 3; count of bases not matched to a gene: 4. CDR3 in amino acids: CAISETGAPNQPQHF. CDR3 coding DNA: TGTGCCATCAGTGAGACAGGGGCCCCCAATCAGCCCCAGCATTTT.

This clone has only a few counts. V and J are TRBV7-9 and TRBJ1-3, with D hard to call. V was trimmed by 4 bases and J by 0 bases, leaving 10 bases between them. The CDR3 covers 15 residues. CDR1 SEHNR and CDR2 FQNEAQ come from the germline V gene (reference sequence). The CDR3 loop is CASSSFPDSGNTIYF. In DNA, the CDR3 is TGTGCCAGCAGCTCCTTCCCAGACTCTGGAAACACCATATATTTT.

V gene TRBV6-5 combines with J gene TRBJ2-3; D remains ambiguous. The length of the CDR3 is 12 residues. Germline values: CDR1 MNHEY, CDR2 SVGAGI. V lost 5 bases and J 0 bases, leaving 3 bases between the germline ends. CDR3 nucleotides: TGTGCCAGCAGTCCTAGCACAGATACGCAGTATTTT. This gives the protein CASSPSTDTQYF.

The J gene is TRBJ2-4, the V gene TRBV18; 7 nucleotides align to TRBD2. V was pared by 0 bases and J by 0 bases, with 8 bases of the junction left unmatched. The length of the CDR3 is 18 residues. Germline V gene data show CDR1 as KGHSH and CDR2 as LQKENI. The CDR3 nucleotides are TGTGCCAGCTCACCACCAAGGGACTACGGACTAGCCAAAAACATTCAGTACTTC. It yields the protein CASSPPRDYGLAKNIQYF. The full variable domain, in which reference TRBV18 and TRBJ2-4 provide the parts outside the CDR3, is NAGVMQNPRHLVRRRGQEARLRCSPMKGHSHVYWYRQLPEEGLKFMVYLQKENIIDESGMPKERFSAEFPKEGPSILRIQQVVRGDSAAYFCASSPPRDYGLAKNIQYFGAGTRLSVL.

This clone was counted between two and nine times. V is TRBV30 and J is TRBJ2-7; D gene uncertain. V lost 4 bases, J lost 0 bases, and 4 bases lay in between. This CDR3 has 11 residues. Germline loops: CDR1 GTSNPN, CDR2 SVGIG (reference sequence). DNA for the CDR3: TGTGCCTGGACAGACTCCTACGAGCAGTACTTC. Its protein is CAWTDSYEQYF.

This sequence joins TRBV29-1 and TRBJ2-2, with unresolved D. This CDR3 region has 13 residues. In germline, CDR1 is SQVTM, CDR2 ANQGSEA. Trimming pared 4 bases from V and 0 bases from J, leaving 6 bases between. As DNA, the CDR3 is TGCAGCGTTGTGGGGACGAACACCGGGGAGCTGTTTTTT. Its protein is CSVVGTNTGELFF.

This clone was observed many times. The rearrangement joins TRBV6-4 to TRBJ1-5; D uncertain. Germline V gene sequence: CDR1 MRHNA, CDR2 SNTAGT. Trimming took off 8 bases at V and 7 bases at J, with 18 bases between the two ends. The CDR3 runs 14 residues. CDR3 coding DNA: TGTGCCAGCGGGAGCGGGCCTTCAGAACAGCCCCAGCATTTT. Protein sequence: CASGSGPSEQPQHF.

The chain joins TRBV20-1 to TRBJ2-1, with D unresolved. Trimming cost V 4 bases and J 10 bases, with 8 bases left between them. The CDR3 is made up of 10 amino acids. Germline CDR1 reads DFQATT; CDR2 reads SNEGSKA (reference sequence). CDR3 nucleotides: TGCAGTGCTACCGAAAGAGAGCAGTTCTTC. Amino acids: CSATEREQFF.

The chain has TRBV5-1 and TRBJ2-5; 8 bases are a match to TRBD2. Germline loops: CDR1 SGHRS, CDR2 YFSETQ. Trimming removed 0 bases from V and 0 bases from J; junction bases left unmatched: 13. The CDR3 is made up of 19 amino acids. CDR3 in DNA: TGCGCCAGCAGCTTGGCCTCGCTAGCGGGCGGAACATACCAAGAGACCCAGTACTTC. Translated: CASSLASLAGGTYQETQYF. The whole variable domain, filled in from reference TRBV5-1 and TRBJ2-5, reads KAGVTQTPRYLIKTRGQQVTLSCSPISGHRSVSWYQQTPGQGLQFLFEYFSETQRNKGNFPGRFSGRQFSNSRSEMNVSTLELGDSALYLCASSLASLAGGTYQETQYFGPGTRLLVL.

The chain combines TRBV6-5 with TRBJ2-1; D unresolved. The CDR3 runs to 12 residues. The germline V and J ends were trimmed by 5 bases and 7 bases, with 9 bases remaining between them. Germline values: CDR1 MNHEY, CDR2 SVGAGI. CDR3 in amino acids: CASSPTRNEQFF. In DNA, the CDR3 is TGTGCCAGCAGTCCAACACGGAATGAGCAGTTCTTC.

This clone was seen a single time. The chain is built from TRBV7-3 and TRBJ2-1; the D gene is possibly TRBD2 (5 bases). Between the trimmed V and J ends, which lost 6 bases and 8 bases, there was a span of 14 bases. The CDR3 is 13 residues long. The V gene's germline CDR1 is SGHTA and CDR2 FQGTGA. In DNA, the CDR3 is TGTGCCAGCAGTTCCGCGGGTCCGGATGAGCAGTTCTTC. Encoded protein: CASSSAGPDEQFF. The full variable domain, with the rest looked up from reference TRBV7-3 and TRBJ2-1, is GAGVSQTPSNKVTEKGKYVELRCDPISGHTALYWYRQSLGQGPEFLIYFQGTGAADDSGLPNDRFFAVRPEGSVSTLKIQRTERGDSAVYLCASSSAGPDEQFFGPGTRLTVL.

The chain couples TRBV10-3 to TRBJ2-1; 10 bases are a match to TRBD2. Per germline, CDR1 ENHRY and CDR2 SYGVKD. The CDR3 runs 16 residues. V lost 2 bases and J lost 0; bases outside the gene matches: 1. CDR3 protein: CAISEPSGSSYNEQFF. The DNA of the CDR3 is TGTGCCATCAGTGAGCCTAGCGGGAGCTCCTACAATGAGCAGTTCTTC.